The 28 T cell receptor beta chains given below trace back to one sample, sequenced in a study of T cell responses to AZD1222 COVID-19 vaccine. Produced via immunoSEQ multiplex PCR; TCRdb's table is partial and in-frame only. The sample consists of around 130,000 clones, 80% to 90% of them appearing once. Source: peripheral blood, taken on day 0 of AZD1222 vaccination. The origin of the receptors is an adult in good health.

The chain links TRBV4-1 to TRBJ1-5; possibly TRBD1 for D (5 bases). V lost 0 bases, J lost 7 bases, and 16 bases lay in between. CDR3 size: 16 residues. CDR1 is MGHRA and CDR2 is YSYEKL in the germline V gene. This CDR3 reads CASSQDPGGGWQPQHF. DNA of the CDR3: TGCGCCAGCAGCCAAGACCCCGGGGGGGGATGGCAGCCCCAGCATTTT.

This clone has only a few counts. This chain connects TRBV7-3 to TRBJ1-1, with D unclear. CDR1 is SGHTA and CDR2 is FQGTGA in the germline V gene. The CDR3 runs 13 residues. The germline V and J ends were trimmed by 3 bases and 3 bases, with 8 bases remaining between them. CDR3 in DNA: TGTGCCAGCAGCTTCTCTGGGTACACTGAAGCTTTCTTT. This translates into CASSFSGYTEAFF.

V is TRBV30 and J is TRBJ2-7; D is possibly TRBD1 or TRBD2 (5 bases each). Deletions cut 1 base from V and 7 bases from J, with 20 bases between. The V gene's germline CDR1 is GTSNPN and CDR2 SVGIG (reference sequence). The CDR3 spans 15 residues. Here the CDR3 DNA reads TGTGCCTGGAGTGCTCTAGTGTTGGGGGTCGGGGAGCAGTACTTC. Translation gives CAWSALVLGVGEQYF.

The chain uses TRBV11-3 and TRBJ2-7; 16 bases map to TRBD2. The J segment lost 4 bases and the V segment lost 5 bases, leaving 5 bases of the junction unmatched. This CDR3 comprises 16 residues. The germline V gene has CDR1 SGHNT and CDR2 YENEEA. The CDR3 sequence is CASSTGTSGGAYEQYF. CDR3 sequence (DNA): TGTGCCAGCAGCACAGGGACTAGCGGGGGGGCTTACGAGCAGTACTTC.

CDR3 nucleotide sequence: TGTGCCAGGGGCAATCCAAGTGGGACTAAAACAGATACGCAGTATTTT. Its translation is CARGNPSGTKTDTQYF. The chain links TRBV27 to TRBJ2-3, with 7 bases fitting TRBD2. CDR1 and CDR2 from the germline V gene are MNHEY and SMNVEV (reference sequence). The CDR3 is 16 amino acids. V lost 9 bases to trimming and J lost 3 bases; unmatched junction nucleotides: 15.

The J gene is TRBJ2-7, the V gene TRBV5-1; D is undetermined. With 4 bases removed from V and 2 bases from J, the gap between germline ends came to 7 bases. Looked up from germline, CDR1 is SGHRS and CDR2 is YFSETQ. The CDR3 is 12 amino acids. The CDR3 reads CASSRDTYEQYF. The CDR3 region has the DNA TGCGCCAGCAGCCGAGACACCTACGAGCAGTACTTC.

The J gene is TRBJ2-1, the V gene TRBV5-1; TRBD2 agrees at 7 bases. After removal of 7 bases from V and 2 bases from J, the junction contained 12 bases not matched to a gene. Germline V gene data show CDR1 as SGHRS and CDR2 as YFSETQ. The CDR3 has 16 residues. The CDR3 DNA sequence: TGCGCCAGCGGGCCACTAGCGATCTTAACCTACAATGAGCAGTTCTTC. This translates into CASGPLAILTYNEQFF.

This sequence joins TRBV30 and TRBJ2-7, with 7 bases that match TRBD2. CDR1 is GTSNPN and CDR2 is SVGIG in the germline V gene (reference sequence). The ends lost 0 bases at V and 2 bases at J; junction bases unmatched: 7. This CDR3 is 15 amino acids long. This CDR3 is CAWSVGGGSPYEQYF. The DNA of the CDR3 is TGTGCCTGGAGTGTGGGGGGGGGTAGCCCCTACGAGCAGTACTTC.

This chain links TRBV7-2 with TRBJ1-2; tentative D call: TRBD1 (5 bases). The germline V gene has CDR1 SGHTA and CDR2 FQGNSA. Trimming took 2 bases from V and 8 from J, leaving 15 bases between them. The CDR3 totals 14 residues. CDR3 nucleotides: TGTGCCAGCAGCTTATCTAGGGGTTTAAACGGCTACACCTTC. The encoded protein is CASSLSRGLNGYTF.

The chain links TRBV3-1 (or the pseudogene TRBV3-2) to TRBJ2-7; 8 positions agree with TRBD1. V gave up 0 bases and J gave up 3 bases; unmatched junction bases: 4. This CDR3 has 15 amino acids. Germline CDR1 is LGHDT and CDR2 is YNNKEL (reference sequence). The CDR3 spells CASSQDQGAFYEQYF. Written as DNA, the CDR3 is TGTGCCAGCAGCCAAGATCAGGGGGCCTTCTACGAGCAGTACTTC.

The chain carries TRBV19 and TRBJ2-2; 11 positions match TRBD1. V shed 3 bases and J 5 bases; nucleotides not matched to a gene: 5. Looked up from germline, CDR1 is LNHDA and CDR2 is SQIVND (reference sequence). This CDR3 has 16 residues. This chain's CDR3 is CASSIGQGAPTGELFF. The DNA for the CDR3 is TGTGCCAGTAGTATTGGACAGGGGGCGCCGACCGGGGAGCTGTTTTTT.

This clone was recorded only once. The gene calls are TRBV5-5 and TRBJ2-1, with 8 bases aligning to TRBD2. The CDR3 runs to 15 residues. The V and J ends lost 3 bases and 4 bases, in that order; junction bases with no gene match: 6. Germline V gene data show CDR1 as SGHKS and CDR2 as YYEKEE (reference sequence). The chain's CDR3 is CASSSAASGYNEQFF. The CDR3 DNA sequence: TGTGCCAGCAGCTCGGCGGCTAGCGGGTACAATGAGCAGTTCTTC.

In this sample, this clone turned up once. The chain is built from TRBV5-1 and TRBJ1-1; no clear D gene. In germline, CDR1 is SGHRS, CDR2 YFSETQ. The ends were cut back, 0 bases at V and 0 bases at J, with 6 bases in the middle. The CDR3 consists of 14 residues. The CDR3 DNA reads TGCGCCAGCAGCTTGGCTAGGGTGAACACTGAAGCTTTCTTT. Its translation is CASSLARVNTEAFF.

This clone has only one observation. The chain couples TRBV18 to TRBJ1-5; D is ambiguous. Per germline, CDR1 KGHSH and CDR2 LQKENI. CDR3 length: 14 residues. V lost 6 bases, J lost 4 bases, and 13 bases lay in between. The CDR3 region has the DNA TGTGCCAGCTCCCTCCGGGCGGGGAATCAGCCCCAGCATTTT. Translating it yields CASSLRAGNQPQHF.

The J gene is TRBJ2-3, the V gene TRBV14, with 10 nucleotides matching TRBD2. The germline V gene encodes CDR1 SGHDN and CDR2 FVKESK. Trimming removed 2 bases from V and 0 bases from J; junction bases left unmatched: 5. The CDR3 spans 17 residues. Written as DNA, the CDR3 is TGTGCCAGCAGCCAACCCATAGCGGGGGGCAGCACAGATACGCAGTATTTT. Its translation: CASSQPIAGGSTDTQYF.

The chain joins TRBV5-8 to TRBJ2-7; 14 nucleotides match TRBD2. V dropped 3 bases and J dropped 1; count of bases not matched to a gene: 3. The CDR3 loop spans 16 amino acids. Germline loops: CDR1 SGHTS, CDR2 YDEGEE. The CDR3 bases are TGTGCCAGCAGCTGGGGGACTAGCGGGAGATCCTACGAGCAGTACTTC. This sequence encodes CASSWGTSGRSYEQYF. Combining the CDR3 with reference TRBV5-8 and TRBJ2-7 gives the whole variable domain EAGVTQSPTHLIKTRGQQATLRCSPISGHTSVYWYQQALGLGLQFLLWYDEGEERNRGNFPPRFSGRQFPNYSSELNVNALELEDSALYLCASSWGTSGRSYEQYFGPGTRLTVT.

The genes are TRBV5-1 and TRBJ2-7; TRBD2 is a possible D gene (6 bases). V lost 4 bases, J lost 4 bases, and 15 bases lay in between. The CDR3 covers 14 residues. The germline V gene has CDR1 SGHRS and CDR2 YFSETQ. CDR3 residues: CASSPTSPQYEQYF. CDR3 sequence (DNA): TGCGCCAGCAGCCCGACTAGTCCCCAATACGAGCAGTACTTC. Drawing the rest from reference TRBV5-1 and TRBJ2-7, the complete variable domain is KAGVTQTPRYLIKTRGQQVTLSCSPISGHRSVSWYQQTPGQGLQFLFEYFSETQRNKGNFPGRFSGRQFSNSRSEMNVSTLELGDSALYLCASSPTSPQYEQYFGPGTRLTVT.

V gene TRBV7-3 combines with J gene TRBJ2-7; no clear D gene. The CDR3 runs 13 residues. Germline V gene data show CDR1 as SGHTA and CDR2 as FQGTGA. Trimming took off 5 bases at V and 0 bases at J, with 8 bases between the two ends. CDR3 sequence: CASSQTNSYEQYF. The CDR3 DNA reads TGTGCCAGCAGCCAAACGAACTCCTACGAGCAGTACTTC.

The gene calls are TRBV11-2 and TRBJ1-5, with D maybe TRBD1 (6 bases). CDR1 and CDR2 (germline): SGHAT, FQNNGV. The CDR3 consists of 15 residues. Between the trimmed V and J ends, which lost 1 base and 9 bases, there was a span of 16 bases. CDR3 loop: CASSLVQPLGGPQHF. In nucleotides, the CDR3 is TGTGCCAGCAGCTTAGTGCAACCCTTAGGGGGGCCCCAGCATTTT.

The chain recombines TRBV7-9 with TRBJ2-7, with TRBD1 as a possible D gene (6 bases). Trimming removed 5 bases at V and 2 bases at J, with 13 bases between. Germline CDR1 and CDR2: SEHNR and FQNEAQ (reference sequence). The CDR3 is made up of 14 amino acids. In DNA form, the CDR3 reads TGTGCCAGCAGCAACCGGGACAACACCTACGAGCAGTACTTC. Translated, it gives CASSNRDNTYEQYF.

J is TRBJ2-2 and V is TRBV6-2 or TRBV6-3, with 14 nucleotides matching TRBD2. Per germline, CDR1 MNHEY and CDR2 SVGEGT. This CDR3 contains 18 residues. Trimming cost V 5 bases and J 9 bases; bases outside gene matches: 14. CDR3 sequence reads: CASSHLGLAGELTRELFF. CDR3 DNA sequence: TGTGCCAGCAGTCATCTGGGACTAGCGGGAGAGTTAACACGGGAGCTGTTTTTT.

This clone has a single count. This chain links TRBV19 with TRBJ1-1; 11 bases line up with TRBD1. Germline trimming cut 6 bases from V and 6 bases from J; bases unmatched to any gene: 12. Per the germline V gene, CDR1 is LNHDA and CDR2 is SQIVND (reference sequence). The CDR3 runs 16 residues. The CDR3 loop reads CASRGTGGTLGAEAFF. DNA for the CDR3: TGTGCCAGTAGGGGGACAGGGGGGACCCTTGGCGCTGAAGCTTTCTTT.

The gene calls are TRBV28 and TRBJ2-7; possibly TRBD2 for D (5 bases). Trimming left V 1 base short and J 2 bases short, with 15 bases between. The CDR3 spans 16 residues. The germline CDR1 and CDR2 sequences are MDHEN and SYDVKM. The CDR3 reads CASSLLSGIPTYEQYF. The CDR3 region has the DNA TGTGCCAGCAGTTTATTATCCGGGATTCCCACCTACGAGCAGTACTTC.

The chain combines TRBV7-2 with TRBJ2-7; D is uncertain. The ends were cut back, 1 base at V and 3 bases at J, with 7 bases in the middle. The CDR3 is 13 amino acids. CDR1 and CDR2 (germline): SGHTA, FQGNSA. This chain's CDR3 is CASSLDGDYEQYF. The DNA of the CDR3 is TGTGCCAGCAGCTTAGACGGAGACTACGAGCAGTACTTC.

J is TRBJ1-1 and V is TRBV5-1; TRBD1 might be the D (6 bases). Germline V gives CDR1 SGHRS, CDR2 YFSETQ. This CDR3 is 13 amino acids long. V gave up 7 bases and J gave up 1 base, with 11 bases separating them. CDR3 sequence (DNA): TGCGCCAGCTGGGACATTGCGAACACTGAAGCTTTCTTT. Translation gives CASWDIANTEAFF.

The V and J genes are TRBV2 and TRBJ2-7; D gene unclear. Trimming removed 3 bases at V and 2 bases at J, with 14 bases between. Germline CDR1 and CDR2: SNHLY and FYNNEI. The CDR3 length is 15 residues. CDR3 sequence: CASSELWRSAYEQYF. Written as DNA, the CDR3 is TGTGCCAGCAGTGAGCTCTGGCGGAGCGCCTACGAGCAGTACTTC.

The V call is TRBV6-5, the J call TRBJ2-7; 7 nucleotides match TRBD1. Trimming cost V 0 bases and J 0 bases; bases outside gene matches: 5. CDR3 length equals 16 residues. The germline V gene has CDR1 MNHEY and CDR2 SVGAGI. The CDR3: CASSYSGQSSSYEQYF. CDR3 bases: TGTGCCAGCAGTTACTCGGGACAGTCGAGCTCCTACGAGCAGTACTTC.

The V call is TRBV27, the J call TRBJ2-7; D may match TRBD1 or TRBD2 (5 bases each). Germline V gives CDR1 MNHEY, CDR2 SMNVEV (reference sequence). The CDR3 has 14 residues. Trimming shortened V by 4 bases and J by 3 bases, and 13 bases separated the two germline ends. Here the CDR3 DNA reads TGTGCCAGCAGTTGGCGTGAGGGACGCTACGAGCAGTACTTC. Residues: CASSWREGRYEQYF.